The rows below give T cell receptor beta chains drawn from one sample of a study of cytomegalovirus exposure and HLA in healthy donors. Only in-frame clones appear in the TCRdb table, and some are missing; sequencing was by immunoSEQ multiplex PCR. Here the sample spans around 100,000 clones, roughly three quarters being singletons. The sample comprised PBMCs. Source of these receptors: a woman in her late teens or twenties in good health and CMV-seropositive. The CDR3 runs from the conserved cysteine through the conserved F or W. Each record gives: clone size, V gene, CDR3 length, D gene, J gene, CDR3 DNA, CDR3 protein. A D gene is named only where the DNA matches it firmly. Clone size is given for some rows only: seen once, a few or many times, or a class if the clone is expanded.

size: -; V: TRBV5-1; length: 14; D: -; J: TRBJ2-2; DNA: TGCGCCAGCAGCTTATACATGCAAAAGGGGGAGCTGTTTTTT; CDR3: CASSLYMQKGELFF
size: -; V: TRBV30; length: 15; D: TRBD2; J: TRBJ2-3; DNA: TGTGCCTGGAGCCTGACTAGCAGGGGCACAGATACGCAGTATTTT; CDR3: CAWSLTSRGTDTQYF
size: few; V: TRBV6-1; length: 15; D: TRBD1; J: TRBJ2-4; DNA: TGTGCCAGCAGTGAGGACAGGGATTCCAAAAACATTCAGTACTTC; CDR3: CASSEDRDSKNIQYF
size: -; V: TRBV25-1; length: 15; D: -; J: TRBJ2-5; DNA: TGTGCCAGCACTAACAGGGCTGATTCGTGGGAGACCCAGTACTTC; CDR3: CASTNRADSWETQYF
size: -; V: TRBV5-6; length: 14; D: -; J: TRBJ2-7; DNA: TGTGCCAGCAGCTTGGTCGTTTCGGTCTCCGAGCAGTACTTC; CDR3: CASSLVVSVSEQYF
size: once; V: TRBV5-1; length: 15; D: -; J: TRBJ1-1; DNA: TGCGCCAGCAGCTTGGCCACAGGGAAATTCTCTGAAGCTTTCTTT; CDR3: CASSLATGKFSEAFF
size: -; V: TRBV10-1; length: 15; D: TRBD1; J: TRBJ2-2; DNA: TGCGCCAGCAGCCACCGGGACAGGGGTGCCGGGGAGCTGTTTTTT; CDR3: CASSHRDRGAGELFF
size: -; V: TRBV15; length: 13; D: -; J: TRBJ1-1; DNA: TGTGCCACCAGCAGAGAAGGGGATACTGAAGCTTTCTTT; CDR3: CATSREGDTEAFF
size: -; V: TRBV4-2; length: 16; D: TRBD1; J: TRBJ1-2; DNA: TGTGCCAGCAGCCGCGAGCACCGGGACAGGGCCGCGGGCTACACCTTC; CDR3: CASSREHRDRAAGYTF
size: once; V: TRBV11-3; length: 15; D: -; J: TRBJ1-1; DNA: TGTGCCAGCAGCCCCGAGGGAGGTTTGAACACTGAAGCTTTCTTT; CDR3: CASSPEGGLNTEAFF
size: -; V: TRBV18; length: 16; D: TRBD2; J: TRBJ2-1; DNA: TGTGCCAGCTCACCACCGGGGACTAGCGGCTACAATGAGCAGTTCTTC; CDR3: CASSPPGTSGYNEQFF
size: -; V: TRBV5-1; length: 16; D: -; J: TRBJ1-1; DNA: TGCGCCAGCAGCTTGGATGGGGGCGACGGTGACACTGAAGCTTTCTTT; CDR3: CASSLDGGDGDTEAFF